This TCR beta chain was sequenced in a study of regulatory T cells in long-lasting Graves disease. Germline values: CDR1 DFQATT, CDR2 SNEGSKA (reference sequence). The CDR3 length is 14 residues. Trimming at V came to 4 bases and at J to 7 bases, leaving 6 bases not matched to a gene. iRepertoire HTBI primers and Arm-PCR of CDR3 regions built TCR beta libraries. Via MiXCR, TCRdb re-called the multiplex PCR reads, giving one row per CDR3 protein. The data show about 320,000 distinct CDR3 sequences, over 15% seen once. Indicated time point: newly diagnosed GD, antithyroid drugs for less than 3 months. Making the TCR library involved RNA that had been extracted from PBMCs.

The sample in question was peripheral blood mononuclear cells (PBMCs), obtained at new diagnosis, from a patient treated with antithyroid drugs. The V and J genes are TRBV20-1 and TRBJ2-1; 11 nucleotides line up with TRBD2. The TCR originated in a female donor with Graves disease. DNA of the CDR3: TGCAGTGCTACGATAGCGGGAGGGGGTAATGAGCAGTTCTTC. Protein product: CSATIAGGGNEQFF.